These 25 T cell receptor beta chains originate from one sample sequenced in a study of Ad26.COV2.S vaccination and SARS-CoV-2 variants. Treatment in this sample: roughly 19 received Ad26.COV2.S at low or high dose, single or two shots; five or six received placebo; per-sample allocation not given. The samples date from day 63 after the first vaccine or placebo injection. TCRdb's table, derived via immunoSEQ multiplex PCR, lists solely in-frame clones and lacks some. Of around 400,000 clones listed, about nine tenths are singletons. Sequenced here: peripheral blood, sampled in a trial of Ad26.COV2.S vaccine versus placebo. All receptors derive from a person between 18 and 65 years old who received the Ad26.COV2.S COVID-19 vaccine or a placebo.

This chain links TRBV25-1 with TRBJ2-1, with TRBD2 as a possible D gene (5 bases). Trimming took off 3 bases at V and 4 bases at J, with 16 bases between the two ends. CDR1 and CDR2 (germline): MGHDK, SYGVNS. The CDR3 covers 16 residues. The CDR3 loop reads CASSDPARDNYNEQFF. In DNA, the CDR3 is TGTGCCAGCAGTGACCCTGCCCGGGATAATTACAATGAGCAGTTCTTC.

This sequence joins TRBV12-3 or TRBV12-4 and TRBJ1-2; a weak D match, TRBD1 (6 bases). The CDR3 consists of 13 residues. V was trimmed by 5 bases and J by 4 bases, leaving 11 bases between them. CDR3: CASSVQGPYGYTF. DNA for the CDR3: TGTGCCAGCAGTGTCCAGGGGCCCTATGGCTACACCTTC.

The chain carries TRBV4-2 and TRBJ2-1; possible D gene TRBD2, 5 bases. The germline V gene encodes CDR1 LGHNA and CDR2 YNFKEQ. CDR3 length: 14 residues. Trimming removed 0 bases from V and 5 bases from J, with 8 bases in between. CDR3 region: CASSQEGADNEQFF. In DNA form, the CDR3 reads TGTGCCAGCAGCCAAGAAGGAGCGGACAATGAGCAGTTCTTC.

The rearrangement uses TRBV18 and TRBJ2-7; 11 positions agree with TRBD2. The CDR3 runs to 14 residues. The junction had 8 bases not matched to a gene; V was cut back by 7 bases and J by 6 bases. Germline V gives CDR1 KGHSH, CDR2 LQKENI. The CDR3 here is CASLAGGHDAEQYF. The DNA for the CDR3 is TGTGCCAGCTTAGCGGGAGGGCACGACGCCGAGCAGTACTTC.

The genes are TRBV9 and TRBJ2-1, with a tentative D call TRBD1 (6 bases). V was clipped by 1 base and J by 8 bases, with 19 bases between them. Germline lookup yields CDR1 SGDLS and CDR2 YYNGEE. The CDR3 covers 16 residues. CDR3 bases: TGTGCCAGCAGCGTACCCCGACAGGTCTCTCGTGATGAGCAGTTCTTC. Protein sequence: CASSVPRQVSRDEQFF. The full variable domain, its missing parts supplied by reference TRBV9 and TRBJ2-1, is DSGVTQTPKHLITATGQRVTLRCSPRSGDLSVYWYQQSLDQGLQFLIQYYNGEERAKGNILERFSAQQFPDLHSELNLSSLELGDSALYFCASSVPRQVSRDEQFFGPGTRLTVL.

This chain links TRBV21-1 with TRBJ2-5; the D call of TRBD2 is as the table states it, not checked on the DNA. TRBV21-1 is a pseudogene. The CDR3 is 17 amino acids. CDR3 DNA: TGTGCCAGCAGCACGTTAAGCGAGCGGGGTCGTGTGAAGACCCAGTACTTC. Its translation is CASSTLSERGRVKTQYF.

The chain links TRBV19 to TRBJ1-2; D may be TRBD1 (6 bases). Germline CDR1 reads LNHDA; CDR2 reads SQIVND (reference sequence). The CDR3 is 16 residues long. V was pared by 6 bases and J by 6 bases, with 23 bases between. CDR3 protein: CASSRLSGGARNGYTF. CDR3 bases: TGTGCCAGTAGCCGCTTGTCCGGGGGGGCGAGGAATGGCTACACCTTC. Supplemented by reference TRBV19 and TRBJ1-2, the full variable domain reads DGGITQSPKYLFRKEGQNVTLSCEQNLNHDAMYWYRQDPGQGLRLIYYSQIVNDFQKGDIAEGYSVSREKKESFPLTVTSAQKNPTAFYLCASSRLSGGARNGYTFGSGTRLTVV.

This chain joins TRBV5-4 and TRBJ1-1; D is perhaps TRBD1 (5 bases). CDR1 is SGHNT, CDR2 YYREEE, per germline (reference sequence). Trimming shortened V by 3 bases and J by 5 bases, and 17 bases separated the two germline ends. CDR3 length equals 15 residues. The CDR3 nucleotides read TGTGCCAGCAGCTCCCTGGGCAGGGTGGATACTGAAGCTTTCTTT. Encoded protein: CASSSLGRVDTEAFF.

V gene TRBV29-1 combines with J gene TRBJ2-2; TRBD1 might be the D (6 bases). The CDR3 consists of 16 residues. Germline values: CDR1 SQVTM, CDR2 ANQGSEA. V shed 4 bases and J shed 4 bases, with 19 bases lying between them. CDR3 sequence (DNA): TGCAGCGTTGTATTGGCTCAACAGGGAAGCACCGGGGAGCTGTTTTTT. Protein product: CSVVLAQQGSTGELFF.

This sequence joins TRBV24-1 and TRBJ2-2; D is undetermined. Germline CDR1 is KGHDR and CDR2 is SFDVKD. This CDR3 spans 13 amino acids. Trimming cost V 9 bases and J 2 bases, with 9 bases left between them. The CDR3 region is CATASQNTGELFF. CDR3 sequence (DNA): TGTGCCACCGCCAGTCAAAACACCGGGGAGCTGTTTTTT.

This sequence joins TRBV11-3 and TRBJ2-1; 7 nucleotides agree with TRBD2. Trimming took 1 base from V and 2 from J; bases not matched to a gene: 8. From germline, CDR1 is SGHNT and CDR2 YENEEA. CDR3 length: 17 amino acids. CDR3 in DNA: TGTGCCAGCAGCTTAGGCGGTAGCGGGCTCACCTACAATGAGCAGTTCTTC. Translation gives CASSLGGSGLTYNEQFF.

The J gene is TRBJ1-3, the V gene TRBV5-1; D is ambiguous. The CDR3 spans 17 residues. Germline V gives CDR1 SGHRS, CDR2 YFSETQ. The V and J ends lost 0 bases and 0 bases respectively, with 13 bases between them. CDR3 nucleotides: TGCGCCAGCAGCTTGGGGCCCCAGAGAAACTCTGGAAACACCATATATTTT. Translation: CASSLGPQRNSGNTIYF.

The genes are TRBV28 and TRBJ2-7, with D perhaps matching TRBD1 (5 bases). The CDR3 contains 14 residues. Germline CDR1 and CDR2: MDHEN and SYDVKM. V was shortened by 5 bases and J by 3 bases, with 14 bases between the two germline ends. CDR3 nucleotide sequence: TGTGCCAGCAGTCCGAGACAGAATGTCTACGAGCAGTACTTC. Translation gives CASSPRQNVYEQYF.

The rearrangement joins TRBV6-1 to TRBJ1-3, with D perhaps TRBD1 (6 bases). CDR1 and CDR2 (germline): MNHNS, SASEGT. The CDR3 spans 14 residues. With 2 bases removed from V and 4 bases from J, the gap between germline ends came to 9 bases. The CDR3 nucleotides are TGTGCCAGCAGTGAAATGGGGGCAGGAAACACCATATATTTT. Protein sequence: CASSEMGAGNTIYF.

This chain connects TRBV7-2 to TRBJ1-5; D remains ambiguous. Trimming took 0 bases from V and 7 from J, leaving 7 bases between them. The CDR3 sequence is 13 residues long. Germline CDR1 is SGHTA and CDR2 is FQGNSA. The DNA of the CDR3 is TGTGCCAGCAGCTTAGCGCCCCAGCAGCCCCAGCATTTT. Translated, it gives CASSLAPQQPQHF. The whole variable domain, filled in from reference TRBV7-2 and TRBJ1-5, reads GAGVSQSPSNKVTEKGKDVELRCDPISGHTALYWYRQSLGQGLEFLIYFQGNSAPDKSGLPSDRFSAERTGGSVSTLTIQRTQQEDSAVYLCASSLAPQQPQHFGDGTRLSIL.

This chain links TRBV10-3 with TRBJ2-7, with D unresolved. V dropped 10 bases and J dropped 2 bases, with 12 bases sitting between them. Germline assignment: CDR1 ENHRY and CDR2 SYGVKD. The CDR3 length is 12 residues. CDR3 in amino acids: CASGRLTYEQYF. The CDR3 DNA follows: TGTGCCAGCGGAAGACTCACCTACGAGCAGTACTTC.

The rearrangement joins TRBV27 to TRBJ2-3; 14 bases are shared with TRBD2. This CDR3 has 20 residues. Germline-derived CDR1 and CDR2 are MNHEY and SMNVEV (reference sequence). Losses at the gene ends were 3 bases for V and 0 bases for J; bases not matched to a gene: 11. CDR3 nucleotides: TGTGCCAGCAGTTTCCTGGGACTAGCGGGAGTGGGGGGGAGCACAGATACGCAGTATTTT. It specifies CASSFLGLAGVGGSTDTQYF.

This sequence joins TRBV7-7 and TRBJ2-5; D is undetermined. Trimming left V 0 bases short and J 4 bases short, with 6 bases between. This CDR3 has 13 residues. Germline CDR1 and CDR2: SSHAT and FNYEAQ (reference sequence). The CDR3 loop is CASSLAGSETQYF. The CDR3, as DNA: TGTGCCAGCAGCTTAGCAGGATCAGAGACCCAGTACTTC.

The DNA of the CDR3 is TGTGCCAGCAGCCGAGGGGGGAGCACAGATACGCAGTATTTT. Amino acids: CASSRGGSTDTQYF. The chain combines TRBV3-1 (or the pseudogene TRBV3-2) with TRBJ2-3; D is perhaps TRBD1 or TRBD2 (6 bases each). The CDR3 spans 14 residues. V lost 4 bases, J lost 0 bases, and 8 bases lay in between. CDR1 and CDR2 (germline): LGHDT, YNNKEL (reference sequence).

The CDR3 DNA reads TGTGCCAGCGTTCCCGAGGTGGGGCTCACCGGGGAGCTGTTTTTT. This sequence encodes CASVPEVGLTGELFF. The chain has TRBV21-1 and TRBJ2-2; the D call of TRBD1 is as the table states it, not checked on the DNA. TRBV21-1 is assigned pseudogene status. This CDR3 spans 15 amino acids.

The gene calls are TRBV18 and TRBJ2-7; 7 bases are a match to TRBD2. Germline CDR1 reads KGHSH; CDR2 reads LQKENI. This CDR3 is 13 amino acids long. The trim removed 5 bases at V and 0 bases at J, leaving 1 base unmatched. CDR3 DNA: TGTGCCAGCTCAGCGGGGGACTCCTACGAGCAGTACTTC. Translated: CASSAGDSYEQYF.

This chain joins TRBV9 and TRBJ2-5, with 13 bases matching TRBD2. After removal of 4 bases from V and 3 bases from J, the junction contained 6 bases not matched to a gene. The germline CDR1 and CDR2 sequences are SGDLS and YYNGEE. This CDR3 is 16 amino acids long. The CDR3 reads CASSSWTSGRKETQYF. The CDR3 DNA reads TGTGCCAGCAGCTCATGGACTAGCGGGAGAAAAGAGACCCAGTACTTC.

The V and J genes are TRBV28 and TRBJ1-6; 7 bases agree with TRBD1. Trimming removed 6 bases from V and 12 bases from J; junction bases left unmatched: 20. Germline CDR1 MDHEN, CDR2 SYDVKM. The CDR3 runs 17 residues. The CDR3 is CASSSGTAGVGGGPLHF. DNA of the CDR3: TGTGCCAGCAGCTCAGGGACAGCGGGGGTTGGAGGTGGACCCCTCCACTTT.

The chain has TRBV4-3 and TRBJ2-3; D ambiguous. Germline lookup yields CDR1 LGHNA and CDR2 YSLEER. The CDR3 is made up of 13 amino acids. Trimming cost V 5 bases and J 7 bases, with 13 bases left between them. Here the CDR3 reads CASSMDRLNTQYF. The CDR3 bases are TGCGCCAGCAGCATGGACCGGCTGAATACGCAGTATTTT.

The chain links TRBV3-1 (or the pseudogene TRBV3-2) to TRBJ2-1; tentative D call: TRBD2 (5 bases). Trimming cost V 2 bases and J 7 bases, with 18 bases left between them. The length of the CDR3 is 16 residues. CDR1 is LGHDT, CDR2 YNNKEL, per germline (reference sequence). CDR3 sequence reads: CASSQQKDGLGNEQFF. The CDR3 bases are TGTGCCAGCAGCCAACAAAAGGACGGACTTGGGAATGAGCAGTTCTTC.